This note documents a single T cell receptor (beta chain) sequence. This sample is drawn from a study of blood T cell repertoires in COVID-19. Study information: Acute and convalescent COVID-19 specimens originated in the United States, Italy and Spain.

Participants spanned ages 18 to 89 years and resided in some 22 US areas. Recovered Cohort 3 donors showed two negative PCRs, clearance, or symptom resolution. CDR1 and CDR2 (germline): SGHTA, FQGNSA. This CDR3 is built from 15 residues. The V end lost 5 bases, the J end lost 2 bases, and 15 bases lay between the germline ends. The protocol was immunoSEQ multiplex PCR, while the TCRdb copy is restricted to in-frame clones and leaves out a portion. The data show fewer than 500,000 clones, with approximately 90% seen just once and roughly 0.7% held by the top ten. This TCR came from a woman between 18 and 29 years old who had recovered from COVID-19. The V call is TRBV7-2, the J call TRBJ2-5; D is possibly TRBD2 (6 bases). Input material: PBMCs or T cells enriched from blood (not recorded which). The CDR3 region has the DNA TGTGCCAGCAGCCTCGGAGGGGAAAAACAAGAGACCCAGTACTTC. This encodes CASSLGGEKQETQYF.